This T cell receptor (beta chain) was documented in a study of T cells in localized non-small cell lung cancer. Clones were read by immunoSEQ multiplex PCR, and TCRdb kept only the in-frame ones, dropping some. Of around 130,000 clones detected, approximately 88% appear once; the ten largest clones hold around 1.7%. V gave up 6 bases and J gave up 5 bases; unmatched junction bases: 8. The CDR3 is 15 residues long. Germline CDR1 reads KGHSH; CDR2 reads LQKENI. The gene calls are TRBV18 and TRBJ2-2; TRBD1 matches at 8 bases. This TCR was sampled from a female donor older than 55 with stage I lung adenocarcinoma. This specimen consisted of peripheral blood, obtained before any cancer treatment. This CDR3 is CASSPGTGQTGELFF. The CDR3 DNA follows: TGTGCCAGCTCCCCAGGGACAGGACAGACCGGGGAGCTGTTTTTT.